This T cell receptor (beta chain) was sequenced for a study of blood T cell repertoires in COVID-19. Background on the study: Researchers got acute and convalescent COVID-19 samples from the United States, Italy and Spain. Sources were T cells, B-cell-depleted T cells, or PBMCs; the material itself was cDNA or gDNA.

The CDR3 is made up of 12 amino acids. The junction had 6 bases not matched to a gene; V was cut back by 7 bases and J by 4 bases. Germline CDR1 is SQVTM and CDR2 is ANQGSEA. Original data processing: Counts of nucleated cells, estimated from reference gene primer amplification, were obtained. TCRdb's table, derived via immunoSEQ multiplex PCR, lists solely in-frame clones and lacks some. The DNA was the basis for D and trimming; V, J and clone size are from that table. The table shows approximately 270,000 clones, with approximately 83% occurring only once. This clonotype was obtained from a woman aged 70-85 years with acute or convalescent COVID-19. The material sequenced was peripheral blood. The chain joins TRBV29-1 to TRBJ2-7; 8 bases fit TRBD2. CDR3 region: CSAKGTRYEQYF. The CDR3 bases are TGCAGCGCAAAAGGGACTAGATACGAGCAGTACTTC.